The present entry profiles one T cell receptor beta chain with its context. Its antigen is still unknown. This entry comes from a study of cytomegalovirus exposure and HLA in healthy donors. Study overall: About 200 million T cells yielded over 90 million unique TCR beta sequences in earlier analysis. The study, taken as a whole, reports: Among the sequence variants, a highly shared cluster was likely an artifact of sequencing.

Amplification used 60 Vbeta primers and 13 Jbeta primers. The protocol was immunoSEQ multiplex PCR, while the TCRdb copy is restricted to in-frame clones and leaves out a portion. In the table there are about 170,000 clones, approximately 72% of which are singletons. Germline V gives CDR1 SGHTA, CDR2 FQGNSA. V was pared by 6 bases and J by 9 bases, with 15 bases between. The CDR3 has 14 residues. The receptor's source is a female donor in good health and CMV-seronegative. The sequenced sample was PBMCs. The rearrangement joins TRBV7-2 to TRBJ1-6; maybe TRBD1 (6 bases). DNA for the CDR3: TGTGCCAGCAGAATACAGGGTAGTAGTTCACCCCTCCACTTT. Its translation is CASRIQGSSSPLHF.